The clone carrying this T cell receptor beta chain was seen many times. These data come from a study of tumor and adjacent non-tumor tissue in lung cancer. This sample's RNA came from whole unsorted tissue. The CDR3 has 15 residues. V was cut by 4 bases and J by 0 bases, with 13 bases left in between. Germline CDR1 and CDR2: MNHNS and SASEGT. TCRbeta libraries were built with three rounds of nested PCR, modified from ARM-PCR. TCRdb recomputed calls from the multiplex PCR reads with MiXCR, one row per CDR3 protein. Among around 120,000 distinct CDR3 sequences, around three fifths were seen once, and the ten largest hold about 13%.

The source is a man aged 25 to 40 with non-small cell lung cancer. The rearrangement links TRBV6-1 to TRBJ2-7; D may correspond to TRBD1 or TRBD2 (5 bases each). Sequencing used lung tumor tissue. The CDR3 here is CASSARDPLSYEQYF. In DNA form, the CDR3 reads TGTGCCAGCAGTGCCCGGGACCCACTCTCCTACGAGCAGTACTTC.